This entry concerns a single TCR beta chain. This record belongs to a study of control samples from healthy donors and cancer patients. The germline V gene encodes CDR1 MNHEY and CDR2 SVGEGT. This CDR3 is 11 amino acids long. Trimming took 6 bases from V and 14 from J, leaving 11 bases between them. Data came from immunoSEQ multiplex PCR; TCRdb stores just in-frame clones and leaves some out. Seen here are tens of thousands of clones, around 89% observed once, and the top ten hold 13% to 15%. The sequence derives from a woman aged 65 to 85 in good health. The chain combines TRBV6-2 or TRBV6-3 with TRBJ1-6; D is undetermined. Sequencing was performed on blood. CDR3 DNA: TGTGCCAGCAGCCGGACTTCCACCCTCCACTTT. This translates into CASSRTSTLHF.